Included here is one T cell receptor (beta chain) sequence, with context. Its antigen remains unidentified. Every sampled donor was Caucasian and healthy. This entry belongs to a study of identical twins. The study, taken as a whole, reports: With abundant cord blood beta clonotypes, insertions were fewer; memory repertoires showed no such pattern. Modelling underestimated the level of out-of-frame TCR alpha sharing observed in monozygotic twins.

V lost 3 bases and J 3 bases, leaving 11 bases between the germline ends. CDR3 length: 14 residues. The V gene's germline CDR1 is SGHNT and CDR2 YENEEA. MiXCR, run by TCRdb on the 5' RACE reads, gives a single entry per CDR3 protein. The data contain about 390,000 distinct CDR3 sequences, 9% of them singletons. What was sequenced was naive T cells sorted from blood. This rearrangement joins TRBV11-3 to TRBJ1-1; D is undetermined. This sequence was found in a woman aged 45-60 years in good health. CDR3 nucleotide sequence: TGTGCCAGCAGCTTGAAAGGTCGCGACACTGAAGCTTTCTTT. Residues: CASSLKGRDTEAFF.